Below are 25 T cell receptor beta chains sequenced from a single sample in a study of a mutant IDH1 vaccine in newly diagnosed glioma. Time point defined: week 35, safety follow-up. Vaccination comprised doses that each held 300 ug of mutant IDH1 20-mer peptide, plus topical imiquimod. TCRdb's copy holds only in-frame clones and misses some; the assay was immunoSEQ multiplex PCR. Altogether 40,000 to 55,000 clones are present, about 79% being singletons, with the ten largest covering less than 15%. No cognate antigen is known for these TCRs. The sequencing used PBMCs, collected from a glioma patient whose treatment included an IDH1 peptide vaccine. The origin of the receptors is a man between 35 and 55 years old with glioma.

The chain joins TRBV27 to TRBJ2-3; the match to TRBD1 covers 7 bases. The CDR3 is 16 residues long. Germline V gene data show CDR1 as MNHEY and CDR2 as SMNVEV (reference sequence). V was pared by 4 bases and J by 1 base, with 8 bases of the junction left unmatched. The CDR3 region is CASSSHGQVRTDTQYF. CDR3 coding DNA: TGTGCCAGCAGTTCCCACGGACAGGTTCGCACAGATACGCAGTATTTT.

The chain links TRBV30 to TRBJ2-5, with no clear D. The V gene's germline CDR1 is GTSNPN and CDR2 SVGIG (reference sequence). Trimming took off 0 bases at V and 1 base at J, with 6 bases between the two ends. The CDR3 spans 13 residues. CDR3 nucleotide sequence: TGTGCCTGGAGTGTTGTCAGCCAAGAGACCCAGTACTTC. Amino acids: CAWSVVSQETQYF. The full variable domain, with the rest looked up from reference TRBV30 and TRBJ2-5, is SQTIHQWPATLVQPVGSPLSLECTVEGTSNPNLYWYRQAAGRGLQLLFYSVGIGQISSEVPQNLSASRPQDRQFILSSKKLLLSDSGFYLCAWSVVSQETQYFGPGTRLLVL.

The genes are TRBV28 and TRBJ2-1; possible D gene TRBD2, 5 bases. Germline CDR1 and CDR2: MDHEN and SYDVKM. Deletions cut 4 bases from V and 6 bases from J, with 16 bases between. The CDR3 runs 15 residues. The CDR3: CASSWGTSSGNEQFF. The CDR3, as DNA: TGTGCCAGCAGTTGGGGAACTAGTTCAGGCAATGAGCAGTTCTTC.

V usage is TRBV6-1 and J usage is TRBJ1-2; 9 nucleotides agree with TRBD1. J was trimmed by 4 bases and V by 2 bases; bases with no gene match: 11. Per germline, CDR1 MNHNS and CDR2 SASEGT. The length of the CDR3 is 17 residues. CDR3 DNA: TGTGCCAGCAGTGAATACTCCTACAGGGGGCAAGGCTATGGCTACACCTTC. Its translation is CASSEYSYRGQGYGYTF.

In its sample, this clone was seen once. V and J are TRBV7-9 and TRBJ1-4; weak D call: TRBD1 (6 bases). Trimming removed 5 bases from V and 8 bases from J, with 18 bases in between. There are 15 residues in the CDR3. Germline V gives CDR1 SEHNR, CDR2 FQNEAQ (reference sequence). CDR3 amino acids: CASSPLMGAKEKLFF. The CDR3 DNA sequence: TGTGCCAGCAGCCCCCTGATGGGGGCGAAGGAAAAACTGTTTTTT.

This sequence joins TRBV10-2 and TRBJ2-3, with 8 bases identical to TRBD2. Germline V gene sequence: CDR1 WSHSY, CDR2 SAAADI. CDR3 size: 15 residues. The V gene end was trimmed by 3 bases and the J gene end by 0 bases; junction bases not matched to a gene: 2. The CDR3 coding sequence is TGCGCCAGCAGTGAACCTAGCGGGAGCACAGATACGCAGTATTTT. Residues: CASSEPSGSTDTQYF.

The CDR3 nucleotides read TGTGCCAGCAGCTTAGGGGGACAGTGGGAGACCCAGTACTTC. Its translation: CASSLGGQWETQYF. The chain joins TRBV11-3 to TRBJ2-5, with 7 bases that match TRBD1. Germline CDR1 and CDR2: SGHNT and YENEEA. The CDR3 totals 14 residues. J gave up 5 bases and V 1 base, and 4 bases lay outside the gene matches.

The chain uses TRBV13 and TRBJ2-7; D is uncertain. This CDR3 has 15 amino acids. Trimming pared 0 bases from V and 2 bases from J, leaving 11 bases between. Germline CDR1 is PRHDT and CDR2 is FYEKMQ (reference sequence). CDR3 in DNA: TGTGCCAGCAGCTTAGGGAACGGGCTCCCCTACGAGCAGTACTTC. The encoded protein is CASSLGNGLPYEQYF.

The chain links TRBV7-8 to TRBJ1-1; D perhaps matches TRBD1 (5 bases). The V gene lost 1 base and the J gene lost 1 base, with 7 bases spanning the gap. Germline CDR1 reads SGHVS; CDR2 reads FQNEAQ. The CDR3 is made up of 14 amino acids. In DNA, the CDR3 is TGTGCCAGCAGCTTAGGACAGACGAACACTGAAGCTTTCTTT. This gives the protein CASSLGQTNTEAFF.

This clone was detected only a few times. The CDR3 DNA sequence: TGCGCCAGCAGCTTGACCGGCAGGGGTGACACTGAAGCTTTCTTT. This codes for CASSLTGRGDTEAFF. The chain employs TRBV5-1 and TRBJ1-1, with D possibly being TRBD1 (6 bases). V lost 1 base and J 3 bases, leaving 13 bases between the germline ends. Germline CDR1 reads SGHRS; CDR2 reads YFSETQ. The CDR3 spans 15 residues.

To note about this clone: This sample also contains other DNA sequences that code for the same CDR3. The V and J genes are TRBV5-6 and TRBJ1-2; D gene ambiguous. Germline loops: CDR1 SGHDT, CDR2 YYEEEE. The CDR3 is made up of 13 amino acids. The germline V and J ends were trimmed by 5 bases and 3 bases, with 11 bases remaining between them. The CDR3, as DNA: TGTGCCAGCAGGCGCGGAACAGACTATGGCTACACCTTC. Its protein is CASRRGTDYGYTF.

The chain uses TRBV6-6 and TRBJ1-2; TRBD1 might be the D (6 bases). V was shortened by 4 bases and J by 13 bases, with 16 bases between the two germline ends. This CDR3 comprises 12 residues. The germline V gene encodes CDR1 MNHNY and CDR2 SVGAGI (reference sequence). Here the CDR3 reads CASSSRGEVRTF. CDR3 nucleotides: TGTGCCAGCAGTTCCAGGGGAGAAGTGCGCACCTTC.

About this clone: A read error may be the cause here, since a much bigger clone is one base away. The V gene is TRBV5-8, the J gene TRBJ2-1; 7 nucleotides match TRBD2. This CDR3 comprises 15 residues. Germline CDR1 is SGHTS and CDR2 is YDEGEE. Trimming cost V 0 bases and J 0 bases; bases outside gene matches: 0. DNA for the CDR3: TGTGCCAGCAGCTTGGGCGGGAGCTCCTACAATGAGCAGTTCTTC. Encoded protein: CASSLGGSSYNEQFF.

The CDR3 loop is CASSKGTVYGYTF. CDR3 sequence (DNA): TGTGCCAGCAGCAAGGGGACAGTCTATGGCTACACCTTC. V usage is TRBV21-1 and J usage is TRBJ1-2; TRBD1, the table's D call, lacks a check against the DNA. TRBV21-1 is a listed pseudogene. The CDR3 runs 13 residues.

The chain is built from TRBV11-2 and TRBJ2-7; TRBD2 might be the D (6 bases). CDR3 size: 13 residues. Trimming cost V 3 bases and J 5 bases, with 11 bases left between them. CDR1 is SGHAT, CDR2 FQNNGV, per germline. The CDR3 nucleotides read TGTGCCAGCAGCTTTTCGGGACTCCACGAGCAGTACGTC. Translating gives CASSFSGLHEQYV.

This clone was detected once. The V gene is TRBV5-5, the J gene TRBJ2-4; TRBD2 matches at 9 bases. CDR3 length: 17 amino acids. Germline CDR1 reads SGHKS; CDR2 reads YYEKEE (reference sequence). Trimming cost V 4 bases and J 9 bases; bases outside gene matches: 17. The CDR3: CASSLTPLAGEGSIQYF. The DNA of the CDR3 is TGTGCCAGCAGCCTGACGCCCTTAGCGGGAGAAGGGAGCATTCAGTACTTC.

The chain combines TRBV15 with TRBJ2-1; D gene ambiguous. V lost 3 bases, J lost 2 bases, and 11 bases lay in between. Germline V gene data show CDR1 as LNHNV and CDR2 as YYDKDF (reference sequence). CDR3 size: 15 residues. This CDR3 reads CATSSGRSTYNEQFF. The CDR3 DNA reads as TGTGCCACCAGCAGTGGAAGATCAACCTACAATGAGCAGTTCTTC.

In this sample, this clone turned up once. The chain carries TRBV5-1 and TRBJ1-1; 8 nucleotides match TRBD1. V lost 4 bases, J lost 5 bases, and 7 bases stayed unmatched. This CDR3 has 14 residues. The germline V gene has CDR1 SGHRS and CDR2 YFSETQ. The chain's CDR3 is CASSDGQGETEAFF. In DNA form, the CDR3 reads TGCGCCAGCAGCGACGGACAGGGAGAAACTGAAGCTTTCTTT.

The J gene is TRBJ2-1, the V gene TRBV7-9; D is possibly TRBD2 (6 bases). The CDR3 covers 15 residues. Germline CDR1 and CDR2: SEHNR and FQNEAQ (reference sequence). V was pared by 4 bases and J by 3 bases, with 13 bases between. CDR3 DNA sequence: TGTGCCAGCAGCTGGGGGGACGAATACTACAATGAGCAGTTCTTC. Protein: CASSWGDEYYNEQFF.

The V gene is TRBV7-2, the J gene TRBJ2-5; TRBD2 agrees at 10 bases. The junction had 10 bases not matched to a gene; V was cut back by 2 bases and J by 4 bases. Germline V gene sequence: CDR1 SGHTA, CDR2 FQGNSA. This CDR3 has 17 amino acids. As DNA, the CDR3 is TGTGCCAGCAGCTTATTGGCAGCGGGAGGGCTTGGAGAGACCCAGTACTTC. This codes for CASSLLAAGGLGETQYF. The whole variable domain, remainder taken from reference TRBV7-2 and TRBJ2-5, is GAGVSQSPSNKVTEKGKDVELRCDPISGHTALYWYRQSLGQGLEFLIYFQGNSAPDKSGLPSDRFSAERTGGSVSTLTIQRTQQEDSAVYLCASSLLAAGGLGETQYFGPGTRLLVL.

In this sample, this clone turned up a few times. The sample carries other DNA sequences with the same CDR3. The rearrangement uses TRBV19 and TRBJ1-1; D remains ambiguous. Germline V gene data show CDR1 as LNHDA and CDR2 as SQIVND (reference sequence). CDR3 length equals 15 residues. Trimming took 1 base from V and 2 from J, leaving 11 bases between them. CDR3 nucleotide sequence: TGTGCCAGTAGTATAGGCGGCTCCCGAAACACTGAAGCTTTCTTT. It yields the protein CASSIGGSRNTEAFF.

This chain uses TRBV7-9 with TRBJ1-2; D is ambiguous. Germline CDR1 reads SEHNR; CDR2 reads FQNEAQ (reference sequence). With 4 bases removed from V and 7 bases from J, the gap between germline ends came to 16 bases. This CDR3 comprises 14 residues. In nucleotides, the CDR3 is TGTGCCAGCAGCTGGGAAGGAGGATTTGGTGGCTACACCTTC. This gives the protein CASSWEGGFGGYTF.

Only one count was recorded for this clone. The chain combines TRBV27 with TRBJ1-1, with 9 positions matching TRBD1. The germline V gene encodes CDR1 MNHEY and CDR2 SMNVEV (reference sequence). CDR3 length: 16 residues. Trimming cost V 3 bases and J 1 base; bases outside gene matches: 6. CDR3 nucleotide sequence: TGTGCCAGCAGTTTCCGGACAGGGGTACGGAACACTGAAGCTTTCTTT. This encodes CASSFRTGVRNTEAFF.

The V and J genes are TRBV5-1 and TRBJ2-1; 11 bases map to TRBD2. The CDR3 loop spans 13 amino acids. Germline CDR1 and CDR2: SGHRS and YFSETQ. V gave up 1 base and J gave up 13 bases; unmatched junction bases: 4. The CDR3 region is CASSLTGTSGQFF. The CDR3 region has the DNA TGCGCCAGCAGCTTGACGGGGACTAGCGGACAGTTCTTC.

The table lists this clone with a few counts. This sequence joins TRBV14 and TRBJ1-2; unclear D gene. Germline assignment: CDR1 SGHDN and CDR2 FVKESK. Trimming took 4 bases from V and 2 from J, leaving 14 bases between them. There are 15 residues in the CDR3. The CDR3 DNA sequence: TGTGCCAGCAGCCTCCTTGGGTGGCAAAACTATGGCTACACCTTC. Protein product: CASSLLGWQNYGYTF.